A single sample gave rise to the 30 T cell receptor beta chains below, sequenced in a study of cytomegalovirus exposure and HLA in healthy donors. The PCR made use of 60 Vbeta and 13 Jbeta primers. Produced via immunoSEQ multiplex PCR; TCRdb's table is partial and in-frame only. The data hold 150,000 or so clones, with about three quarters observed a single time. The sequenced sample was PBMCs. These receptors all come from a man in his forties or fifties in good health and CMV-seropositive.

On this clone itself: At one end the junction does not follow the germline gene, possibly because of a read error. The V gene is TRBV7-9, the J gene TRBJ2-6; TRBD2 aligns across 9 bases. Germline loops: CDR1 SEHNR, CDR2 FQNEAQ (reference sequence). The CDR3 is made up of 19 amino acids. CDR3 DNA sequence: TGTTCCAGCAGCTCCAGGGGTAGCGGGAGCCCCCCTGGGGCCAACGTCCTGACTTTC. It yields the protein CSSSSRGSGSPPGANVLTF.

There are a few counts of this clone. This chain joins TRBV28 and TRBJ1-1; D remains unclear. The CDR3 loop spans 13 amino acids. The ends were cut back, 6 bases at V and 1 base at J, with 9 bases in the middle. Per the germline V gene, CDR1 is MDHEN and CDR2 is SYDVKM. DNA for the CDR3: TGTGCCAGCAGGTCAACACCGAACACTGAAGCTTTCTTT. Amino acids: CASRSTPNTEAFF.

The chain uses TRBV4-2 and TRBJ2-1, with TRBD2 matching over 12 bases. The J segment lost 4 bases and the V segment lost 4 bases, leaving 14 bases of the junction unmatched. CDR1 is LGHNA, CDR2 YNFKEQ, per germline. The CDR3 extends over 19 amino acids. CDR3 nucleotide sequence: TGTGCCAGCAGCCCCGACCCTTCCTCTAGCGGGAGGGGGTACAATGAGCAGTTCTTC. It yields the protein CASSPDPSSSGRGYNEQFF.

The rearrangement joins TRBV4-2 to TRBJ2-7, with TRBD2 matching over 9 bases. The CDR3 is 13 residues long. Trimming removed 5 bases from V and 3 bases from J; junction bases left unmatched: 2. Looked up from germline, CDR1 is LGHNA and CDR2 is YNFKEQ. This CDR3 reads CASSASGIYEQYF. The CDR3 bases are TGTGCCAGCAGCGCTAGCGGGATCTACGAGCAGTACTTC.

This clone came up once. J is TRBJ2-7 and V is TRBV7-9, with 14 bases aligning to TRBD2. Unmatched junction bases numbered 5, after V lost 4 bases and J lost 6 bases. This CDR3 is built from 15 residues. The germline CDR1 and CDR2 sequences are SEHNR and FQNEAQ (reference sequence). Written as DNA, the CDR3 is TGTGCCAGCAGCTACACCGGGACTAGCGGGAGCGAGCAGTACTTC. It specifies CASSYTGTSGSEQYF.

Concerning this clone: The junction shows a germline mismatch at one end, possibly a read error. The gene calls are TRBV7-9 and TRBJ1-5; TRBD1 might be the D (6 bases). Germline lookup yields CDR1 SEHNR and CDR2 FQNEAQ (reference sequence). This CDR3 is 17 amino acids long. The CDR3 DNA reads as TGTTCCAGCAGCTTACTTGGCAGGGCAGGGGACGGTCAGCCCCAGCATTTT. Residues: CSSSLLGRAGDGQPQHF.

The V and J genes are TRBV19 and TRBJ2-3; D call uncertain. CDR1 and CDR2 (germline): LNHDA, SQIVND (reference sequence). Trimming cost V 5 bases and J 0 bases, with 12 bases left between them. This CDR3 spans 15 amino acids. The CDR3 sequence: CASSSPGLSTDTQYF. The CDR3 nucleotides read TGTGCCAGTAGTTCCCCGGGTTTGAGCACAGATACGCAGTATTTT. Combining the CDR3 with reference TRBV19 and TRBJ2-3 gives the whole variable domain DGGITQSPKYLFRKEGQNVTLSCEQNLNHDAMYWYRQDPGQGLRLIYYSQIVNDFQKGDIAEGYSVSREKKESFPLTVTSAQKNPTAFYLCASSSPGLSTDTQYFGPGTRLTVL.

V and J are TRBV7-9 and TRBJ2-3; 7 bases align to TRBD1. This CDR3 has 16 amino acids. The junction had 13 bases not matched to a gene; V was cut back by 5 bases and J by 5 bases. The germline CDR1 and CDR2 sequences are SEHNR and FQNEAQ (reference sequence). The chain's CDR3 is CASSRNRGAFRDTQYF. CDR3 sequence (DNA): TGTGCCAGCAGCCGAAACAGGGGCGCCTTCAGAGATACGCAGTATTTT.

This clone turned up a few times. The rearrangement links TRBV28 to TRBJ1-5, with D unclear. The CDR3 totals 20 residues. Between the trimmed V and J ends, which lost 4 bases and 3 bases, there was a span of 28 bases. CDR1 and CDR2 from the germline V gene are MDHEN and SYDVKM. This CDR3 reads CASSYTRTAGSSQNNQPQHF. DNA for the CDR3: TGTGCCAGCAGTTACACTCGGACCGCGGGGTCTAGTCAGAACAATCAGCCCCAGCATTTT. The full variable domain, in which reference TRBV28 and TRBJ1-5 provide the parts outside the CDR3, is DVKVTQSSRYLVKRTGEKVFLECVQDMDHENMFWYRQDPGLGLRLIYFSYDVKMKEKGDIPEGYSVSREKKERFSLILESASTNQTSMYLCASSYTRTAGSSQNNQPQHFGDGTRLSIL.

This clone was picked up a small number of times. The V call is TRBV27, the J call TRBJ2-2; D is possibly TRBD1 (5 bases). Between the trimmed V and J ends, which lost 4 bases and 6 bases, there was a span of 6 bases. Germline V gene data show CDR1 as MNHEY and CDR2 as SMNVEV (reference sequence). The CDR3 totals 12 residues. The CDR3 nucleotides are TGTGCCAGCAGTTGGGGCCCCGGGGAGCTGTTTTTT. Protein product: CASSWGPGELFF.

This clone was counted a single time. This sequence joins TRBV7-2 and TRBJ2-1, with D maybe TRBD2 (5 bases). Per the germline V gene, CDR1 is SGHTA and CDR2 is FQGNSA. This CDR3 is built from 13 residues. Trimming shortened V by 2 bases and J by 13 bases, and 15 bases separated the two germline ends. CDR3 DNA sequence: TGTGCCAGCAGCTTAAGTAATCCTCCGGGACAGTTCTTC. Translating gives CASSLSNPPGQFF.

The rearrangement links TRBV5-4 to TRBJ2-3; TRBD2 matches 12 bases. Trimming at V came to 1 base and at J to 4 bases, leaving 4 bases not matched to a gene. Germline CDR1 is SGHNT and CDR2 is YYREEE (reference sequence). The CDR3 spans 16 residues. The CDR3 DNA reads as TGTGCCAGCAGCTTGCTAGCGGGAGGGCCCCCAGATACGCAGTATTTT. Translated: CASSLLAGGPPDTQYF.

This clone has more than one count but fewer than ten. V and J are TRBV10-3 and TRBJ1-1; possibly TRBD1 for D (6 bases). The V gene's germline CDR1 is ENHRY and CDR2 SYGVKD. V lost 4 bases and J 3 bases, leaving 15 bases between the germline ends. The length of the CDR3 is 15 residues. The chain's CDR3 is CAISGSDSWDTEAFF. The CDR3, as DNA: TGTGCCATCAGTGGTTCGGACAGCTGGGACACTGAAGCTTTCTTT.

V gene TRBV11-2 combines with J gene TRBJ1-3; D may be TRBD1 (6 bases). The V gene's germline CDR1 is SGHAT and CDR2 FQNNGV. The V gene lost 5 bases and the J gene lost 4 bases, with 15 bases spanning the gap. There are 15 residues in the CDR3. Here the CDR3 DNA reads TGTGCCAGCAGCCATACAACAGGGCAAGGAAACACCATATATTTT. This encodes CASSHTTGQGNTIYF.

V gene TRBV30 combines with J gene TRBJ2-6, with D perhaps matching TRBD2 (6 bases). Deletions cut 3 bases from V and 2 bases from J, with 11 bases between. Germline lookup yields CDR1 GTSNPN and CDR2 SVGIG (reference sequence). The CDR3 length is 15 residues. The CDR3 DNA follows: TGTGCCTGGAGGGCGACGGGGGCTGGGGCCAACGTCCTGACTTTC. It specifies CAWRATGAGANVLTF.

This clone was picked up one time. V gene TRBV19 combines with J gene TRBJ1-4; tentative D call: TRBD1 (6 bases). Germline V gene lookup returns CDR1 LNHDA and CDR2 SQIVND (reference sequence). Trimming took 3 bases from V and 8 from J, leaving 19 bases between them. The CDR3 length is 16 residues. For the CDR3, the DNA is TGTGCCAGTAGTATGAATGCGGGGGGCGTTCAGGAAAAACTGTTTTTT. This sequence encodes CASSMNAGGVQEKLFF.

The V and J genes are TRBV6-5 and TRBJ1-5, with 10 bases identical to TRBD1. The CDR3 totals 14 residues. Trimming cost V 5 bases and J 6 bases; bases outside gene matches: 4. Germline-derived CDR1 and CDR2 are MNHEY and SVGAGI. The CDR3 here is CASSADRGSQPQHF. In nucleotides, the CDR3 is TGTGCCAGCAGTGCGGACAGGGGGTCTCAGCCCCAGCATTTT.

The V gene is TRBV6-5, the J gene TRBJ2-1; tentatively, D is TRBD1 (5 bases). V was trimmed by 2 bases and J by 0 bases, leaving 8 bases between them. The length of the CDR3 is 15 residues. Germline values: CDR1 MNHEY, CDR2 SVGAGI. This chain's CDR3 is CASSYDRSSYNEQFF. CDR3 bases: TGTGCCAGCAGTTACGACAGAAGCTCCTACAATGAGCAGTTCTTC.

This chain joins TRBV7-2 and TRBJ2-3; TRBD2 is a possible D gene (5 bases). This CDR3 is 16 amino acids long. CDR1 SGHTA and CDR2 FQGNSA come from the germline V gene. V lost 3 bases to trimming and J lost 3 bases, with 16 bases between them. CDR3 DNA sequence: TGTGCCAGCAGCTTCGATTCTAGCTTGGTTACAGATACGCAGTATTTT. Its translation is CASSFDSSLVTDTQYF.

The chain is built from TRBV2 and TRBJ1-2, with D perhaps TRBD1 (6 bases). Germline values: CDR1 SNHLY, CDR2 FYNNEI. This CDR3 comprises 11 residues. Trimming took 6 bases from V and 7 from J, leaving 9 bases between them. The CDR3 region is CASSTGTGYTF. The CDR3 region has the DNA TGTGCCAGCAGCACAGGGACTGGCTACACCTTC. Filled out from reference TRBV2 and TRBJ1-2, the complete variable domain reads EPEVTQTPSHQVTQMGQEVILRCVPISNHLYFYWYRQILGQKVEFLVSFYNNEISEKSEIFDDQFSVERPDGSNFTLKIRSTKLEDSAMYFCASSTGTGYTFGSGTRLTVV.

The table lists this clone with a count of one. V gene TRBV6-5 combines with J gene TRBJ2-5; D might be TRBD1 (5 bases). CDR1 is MNHEY and CDR2 is SVGAGI in the germline V gene. The ends were cut back, 5 bases at V and 2 bases at J, with 9 bases in the middle. This CDR3 comprises 13 residues. Here the CDR3 reads CASSPSGQETQYF. The CDR3 DNA reads as TGTGCCAGCAGTCCATCAGGGCAAGAGACCCAGTACTTC.

This sequence joins TRBV5-6 and TRBJ2-3; 9 bases are a match to TRBD2. After removal of 3 bases from V and 4 bases from J, the junction contained 12 bases not matched to a gene. The CDR3 contains 17 residues. Germline lookup yields CDR1 SGHDT and CDR2 YYEEEE. Written as DNA, the CDR3 is TGTGCCAGCAGCTGGCCCGGGATGGTAGCGGGAGCAGATACGCAGTATTTT. Translating it yields CASSWPGMVAGADTQYF. The full variable domain, with the rest looked up from reference TRBV5-6 and TRBJ2-3, is DAGVTQSPTHLIKTRGQQVTLRCSPKSGHDTVSWYQQALGQGPQFIFQYYEEEERQRGNFPDRFSGHQFPNYSSELNVNALLLGDSALYLCASSWPGMVAGADTQYFGPGTRLTVL.

This chain links TRBV7-3 with TRBJ2-1, with 10 bases identical to TRBD2. The germline V gene has CDR1 SGHTA and CDR2 FQGTGA. J lost 4 bases, V lost 4 bases, and 4 bases had no gene match. CDR3 size: 15 residues. CDR3 amino acids: CASSSLAGEYNEQFF. CDR3 in DNA: TGTGCCAGCAGCTCGCTAGCGGGAGAGTACAATGAGCAGTTCTTC.

This chain links TRBV7-2 with TRBJ1-1; TRBD1 matches at 9 bases. The CDR3 has 14 residues. Trimming took 5 bases from V and 5 from J; bases not matched to a gene: 6. In germline, CDR1 is SGHTA, CDR2 FQGNSA. The CDR3 spells CASSITGGSTEAFF. Here the CDR3 DNA reads TGTGCCAGCAGCATTACAGGGGGCAGTACTGAAGCTTTCTTT.

Details on this clone: The junction and the germline gene differ at one end; a read error may be behind it. The chain has TRBV14 and TRBJ2-7; the match to TRBD2 covers 10 bases. This CDR3 is built from 14 residues. The germline gives CDR1 SGHDN, CDR2 FVKESK. The CDR3 here is CASSQEWTSGGLQF. In nucleotides, the CDR3 is TGTGCCAGCAGCCAAGAGTGGACTAGCGGAGGGCTACAATTC.

The chain recombines TRBV19 with TRBJ2-5; TRBD2 matches at 10 bases. This CDR3 has 16 residues. V shed 7 bases, J shed 4 bases, and the junction held 12 bases outside the gene matches. Germline-derived CDR1 and CDR2 are LNHDA and SQIVND (reference sequence). In DNA form, the CDR3 reads TGTGCCAGTACCTTGAATAGCGGGAGGAGTGGAGAGACCCAGTACTTC. Protein sequence: CASTLNSGRSGETQYF. Together with reference TRBV19 and TRBJ2-5, the CDR3 gives the full variable domain: DGGITQSPKYLFRKEGQNVTLSCEQNLNHDAMYWYRQDPGQGLRLIYYSQIVNDFQKGDIAEGYSVSREKKESFPLTVTSAQKNPTAFYLCASTLNSGRSGETQYFGPGTRLLVL.

The chain combines TRBV6-1 with TRBJ1-1; no definite D call. The CDR3 contains 13 residues. The V end was cut by 7 bases, the J end by 0 bases, with 9 bases between. Germline V gene lookup returns CDR1 MNHNS and CDR2 SASEGT. The CDR3 DNA sequence: TGTGCCAGCATTCTCACAGTGAACACTGAAGCTTTCTTT. Its protein product is CASILTVNTEAFF.

The rearrangement joins TRBV29-1 to TRBJ2-2, with 11 positions matching TRBD2. The CDR3 contains 15 residues. V lost 5 bases to trimming and J lost 4 bases; unmatched junction nucleotides: 6. The germline V gene has CDR1 SQVTM and CDR2 ANQGSEA. The CDR3 reads CSVTVTSGITGELFF. The CDR3 DNA reads as TGCAGCGTTACGGTGACTAGCGGGATCACCGGGGAGCTGTTTTTT.

The V and J genes are TRBV19 and TRBJ1-6; D remains ambiguous. CDR3 length: 15 amino acids. The germline V gene has CDR1 LNHDA and CDR2 SQIVND (reference sequence). V dropped 1 base and J dropped 7 bases, with 11 bases sitting between them. The CDR3 bases are TGTGCCAGTAGTATAGGGGCCCCGAAGAATTCACCCCTCCACTTT. This codes for CASSIGAPKNSPLHF.

The rearrangement joins TRBV28 to TRBJ2-7; TRBD2 matches at 8 bases. The CDR3 length is 16 residues. V trimming: 1 base; J trimming: 7 bases; junction bases outside the gene matches: 12. Germline CDR1 and CDR2: MDHEN and SYDVKM. The CDR3 reads CASSLSSGPLELEQYF. In DNA, the CDR3 is TGTGCCAGCAGTTTATCTAGCGGGCCCCTTGAACTGGAGCAGTACTTC.